A single sample gave rise to the 2 T cell receptor beta chains below, sequenced in a study of CD8+ T cells in alopecia areata. Sequencing templates came from extracted RNA that was reverse transcribed into cDNA. Libraries were prepared by immunoSEQ multiplex PCR; TCRdb keeps only in-frame clonotypes and omits some of them. Of more than 95,000 clones in the sample, about two fifths were seen once. The sequencing sample was made of CD4+ T cells sorted from blood. Receptors were obtained from a human donor with alopecia areata.

This clone has only a few counts. This chain uses TRBV29-1 with TRBJ2-1; the D gene is possibly TRBD2 (6 bases). Trimming took off 7 bases at V and 9 bases at J, with 16 bases between the two ends. The CDR3 sequence is 12 residues long. CDR1 and CDR2 (germline): SQVTM, ANQGSEA. DNA for the CDR3: TGCAGCGCTAGGGAGACTAGTACTGAGCAGTTCTTC. Its protein product is CSARETSTEQFF.

J is TRBJ2-7 and V is TRBV7-9; D is perhaps TRBD1 or TRBD2 (5 bases each). Germline CDR1 and CDR2: SEHNR and FQNEAQ (reference sequence). Trimming removed 5 bases at V and 1 base at J, with 12 bases between. CDR3 size: 14 residues. The CDR3 region has the DNA TGTGCCAGCAGCAAGGGACGGCTTTCCTACGAGCAGTACTTC. It yields the protein CASSKGRLSYEQYF.